This TCR beta chain was captured in a study of shared clonotypes between healthy human individuals. In regard to this clone: The target antigen is unknown.

Profiled with immunoSEQ multiplex PCR; TCRdb holds only in-frame clones, not every one. Among a few hundred thousand clones listed, approximately 80% were seen once. Germline CDR1 reads MNHEY; CDR2 reads SMNVEV (reference sequence). This CDR3 region has 17 residues. Trimming removed 4 bases from V and 0 bases from J, with 19 bases in between. The study's findings and limits: Sequencing depth was expected to affect clonotype sharing among donors.

Sequencing was done on a sample of PBMCs. V is TRBV27 and J is TRBJ2-7, with D possibly being TRBD1 (5 bases). The TCR was taken from a woman between 40 and 55 years old in good health. Some clones in this sample may be carry-over from other donors' samples. The CDR3 DNA is TGTGCCAGCAGTTACAATTGGGGCAGGGTGAGCTCCTACGAGCAGTACTTC. Protein product: CASSYNWGRVSSYEQYF.